This TCR beta chain was recorded in a study of cytomegalovirus exposure and HLA in healthy donors. Per the germline V gene, CDR1 is MDHEN and CDR2 is SYDVKM. V was pared by 7 bases and J by 7 bases, with 15 bases of the junction left unmatched. There are 15 residues in the CDR3. Study-wide results and limits: Analysis was carried out at a later point, and it linked a missense DCLRE1C variant to TCR beta V- and J-gene trimming.

The PCR used 60 Vbeta and 13 Jbeta primers. In the source study's methods: A later analysis counted approximately 80 million unique TCR beta chains, some 12 million shared. Clones were read by immunoSEQ multiplex PCR, and TCRdb kept only the in-frame ones, dropping some. Clone size and V and J calls were adopted from that table, with D and trimming inferred from the DNA. The data hold around 150,000 clones, with around 79% observed a single time. As regards this clone: The antigen remains unidentified.

The source of this sequence is a woman aged 50 to 60 in good health and CMV-seropositive. The chain combines TRBV28 with TRBJ1-2; TRBD1 matches at 7 bases. The sequenced sample was PBMCs. CDR3 residues: CASTPLVRGKSGYTF. Written as DNA, the CDR3 is TGTGCCAGCACCCCCTTGGTCAGGGGGAAGTCTGGCTACACCTTC.